This TCR beta chain was sequenced in a study of cytotoxic CD8 clonotypes in ibrutinib-treated CLL. About the research overall: Patients gave response samples after a median about 12 months of treatment, range 6 to 36. Study outcomes and limitations: Exceeding age-matched healthy donors, baseline clonality also tracked the counts of circulating CD8+ T cells. Elevated clonality accompanied ibrutinib response, with a return toward baseline values at progression.

This CDR3 has 17 residues. The V segment lost 5 bases and the J segment 5 bases; nucleotides outside the gene matches: 14. Germline CDR1 is MNHEY and CDR2 is SMNVEV (reference sequence). In this sample, this clone turned up many times. What it recognizes is unknown. The assay was immunoSEQ multiplex PCR, and TCRdb's table has in-frame clones only and misses some. In the table there are more than 85,000 clones, about 74% of which are singletons. J is TRBJ2-2 and V is TRBV27; 7 bases align to TRBD1. This clonotype was obtained from a human donor with chronic lymphocytic leukemia. Sequenced here: PBMCs, sampled after 24 months of ibrutinib treatment. The CDR3 DNA is TGTGCCAGCAGTCGGGAATTTGACAGGGTACGGACCGGGGAGCTGTTTTTT. It yields the protein CASSREFDRVRTGELFF.